This T cell receptor beta chain was identified during a study of cytomegalovirus exposure and HLA in healthy donors. Notes on the study in general: Specificity of a few CMV-associated chains for CMV antigens was verified in vitro.

Generated by immunoSEQ multiplex PCR, the TCRdb table keeps only in-frame clones and is missing some. The table has 250,000 to 350,000 clones, 88% seen once. Trimming took 4 bases from V and 4 from J, leaving 15 bases between them. This CDR3 is 15 amino acids long. CDR1 is SGHDT and CDR2 is YYEEEE in the germline V gene. About this clone itself: Its antigen is not known.

The validation cohort, a group of over a hundred subjects, included the donors and was separate from the roughly 670-subject first cohort. The TCR comes from a man aged 25 to 45 in good health and CMV-seronegative. J is TRBJ1-3 and V is TRBV5-6, with D maybe TRBD1 (6 bases). The sample consisted of PBMCs. CDR3 sequence: CASSRFDRKGNTIYF. For the CDR3, the DNA is TGTGCCAGCAGCCGCTTCGACAGGAAGGGAAACACCATATATTTT.